This record covers a single T cell receptor beta chain. The antigen remains unidentified. Time point indicated: newly diagnosed, previously untreated cHL patient sample. Untreated, newly diagnosed classical Hodgkin lymphoma PBMCs were used for comparison. This entry belongs to a study of PD-1 blockade in classical Hodgkin lymphoma. General study points: Possibly reflecting disease activity or prior therapy, repertoire differences have causes that remain undefined. Relapsed/refractory patients reportedly had lower baseline diversity than newly diagnosed patients.

Using immunoSEQ multiplex PCR, the repertoire was profiled, and TCRdb retains in-frame clones only, with some absent. This table has 20,000 to 25,000 clones, roughly 94% appearing once. The V gene end was trimmed by 3 bases and the J gene end by 3 bases; junction bases not matched to a gene: 9. This CDR3 region has 16 residues. From germline, CDR1 is SGHDT and CDR2 YYEEEE. The rearrangement uses TRBV5-6 and TRBJ1-2; TRBD1 matches at 9 bases. The sequenced sample consisted of peripheral blood mononuclear cells (PBMCs). The receptor comes from a human donor with classical Hodgkin lymphoma. The CDR3 loop is CASSSGTGLMDYGYTF. The DNA for the CDR3 is TGTGCCAGCAGCTCCGGGACAGGGTTAATGGACTATGGCTACACCTTC.